This paragraph covers one T cell receptor (beta chain) sequence. Its antigen is undetermined. TCRdb's copy holds only in-frame clones and misses some; the assay was immunoSEQ multiplex PCR. The sample shows about 110,000 clones, roughly nine tenths of them seen only once. These data come from a study of cytomegalovirus exposure and HLA in healthy donors. The CDR3 runs to 11 residues. Trimming removed 6 bases from V and 4 bases from J, with 7 bases in between. Germline V CDR1 and CDR2: SGHRS, YFSETQ. Study findings and constraints: As was reported, the classifier diagnosed cytomegalovirus status with high specificity and sensitivity.

The clonotype comes from a woman aged 18-29 years in good health and CMV-seropositive. The chain is built from TRBV5-1 and TRBJ1-1; D not resolved. The sample comprised PBMCs. In DNA, the CDR3 is TGCGCCAGCAATTCTCCCACTGAAGCTTTCTTT. It yields the protein CASNSPTEAFF.